This T cell receptor (beta chain) was sequenced in a study of T cell responses to AZD1222 COVID-19 vaccine. Clones were sequenced by immunoSEQ multiplex PCR, and TCRdb holds only the in-frame ones, with some missing. In the table there are some 150,000 clones, around 88% of which are singletons. Germline loops: CDR1 LNHDA, CDR2 SQIVND (reference sequence). CDR3 length equals 14 residues. The ends were cut back, 6 bases at V and 5 bases at J, with 13 bases in the middle. The chain has TRBV19 and TRBJ2-2; TRBD1 is a possible D gene (6 bases). The TCR comes from an adult in good health. The sample was peripheral blood, taken on day 0 of AZD1222 vaccination. The CDR3 sequence is CASSHRDGTGELFF. DNA for the CDR3: TGTGCCAGTAGCCACAGGGATGGGACCGGGGAGCTGTTTTTT.